Presented here are 24 T cell receptor beta chains from one specimen sequenced in a study of sequential checkpoint blockade in melanoma. TCRdb keeps only in-frame clones here, not all; method: immunoSEQ multiplex PCR. This table has about 40,000 clones, 86% appearing once. Described treatment: randomized to nivolumab then ipilimumab (arm A) or the reverse (arm B). Specimen: CD8+ T cells sorted from blood (inferred from file names), collected from a patient given nivolumab and ipilimumab in sequence. The receptor set was obtained from a human donor with melanoma.

The chain is built from TRBV4-3 and TRBJ1-2; D call uncertain. Germline V gene lookup returns CDR1 LGHNA and CDR2 YSLEER. Between the trimmed V and J ends, which lost 1 base and 6 bases, there was a span of 15 bases. This CDR3 spans 15 amino acids. The DNA for the CDR3 is TGCGCCAGCAGCCAAGTTTTCTCGGGATCGGATGGCTACACCTTC. This codes for CASSQVFSGSDGYTF.

The chain carries TRBV2 and TRBJ2-7, with TRBD1 identical over 9 bases. Per germline, CDR1 SNHLY and CDR2 FYNNEI. The CDR3 spans 13 residues. The V and J ends lost 5 bases and 7 bases, in that order; junction bases with no gene match: 6. DNA for the CDR3: TGTGCCAGCAGTTGGACAGGGGACAGGGAGCAGTACTTC. Protein: CASSWTGDREQYF.

Written as DNA, the CDR3 is TGTGCCAGCAGCCCAGCGGGAGGGCTCACCGGGGAGCTGTTTTTT. Translated: CASSPAGGLTGELFF. This chain connects TRBV11-3 to TRBJ2-2; 10 positions agree with TRBD2. The germline CDR1 and CDR2 sequences are SGHNT and YENEEA. This CDR3 is 15 amino acids long. V shed 5 bases and J 4 bases; nucleotides not matched to a gene: 4.

J is TRBJ2-7 and V is TRBV27; 9 nucleotides agree with TRBD2. V trimming: 5 bases; J trimming: 4 bases; junction bases outside the gene matches: 3. CDR1 is MNHEY, CDR2 SMNVEV, per germline (reference sequence). The length of the CDR3 is 13 residues. CDR3 coding DNA: TGTGCCAGCAGTCTTAGCGGGAGTTACGAGCAGTACGTC. This encodes CASSLSGSYEQYV.

This clone appeared a single time. The chain has TRBV28 and TRBJ2-7; 7 bases align to TRBD1. This CDR3 spans 14 amino acids. V lost 5 bases and J lost 5; bases outside the gene matches: 9. Germline-derived CDR1 and CDR2 are MDHEN and SYDVKM. The CDR3 nucleotides read TGTGCCAGCAGTCAAACAGGGGTGGGCCACGAGCAGTACGTC. Protein sequence: CASSQTGVGHEQYV.

The sample holds a few counts of this clone. The chain uses TRBV28 and TRBJ1-2; possibly TRBD1 for D (6 bases). The CDR3 is made up of 15 amino acids. Germline CDR1 reads MDHEN; CDR2 reads SYDVKM. Trimming removed 3 bases at V and 4 bases at J, with 15 bases between. CDR3 in amino acids: CASSLGQGNPYGYTF. CDR3 nucleotide sequence: TGTGCCAGCAGTTTGGGCCAGGGGAACCCCTATGGCTACACCTTC.

This sequence joins TRBV9 and TRBJ2-1; D possibly corresponds to TRBD2 (6 bases). The CDR3 spans 15 residues. Germline V gene sequence: CDR1 SGDLS, CDR2 YYNGEE. Trimming stripped 2 bases from V and 7 bases from J, with 16 bases between. For the CDR3, the DNA is TGTGCCAGCAGCGTTAGCGGTCCCGGGGAGAATGAGCAGTTCTTC. Translating it yields CASSVSGPGENEQFF.

The sample holds one count of this clone. The chain carries TRBV2 and TRBJ2-2; no clear D gene. V lost 7 bases to trimming and J lost 1 base, with 4 bases between them. The CDR3 is 12 residues long. CDR1 and CDR2 (germline): SNHLY, FYNNEI. CDR3 amino acids: CASTLNTGELFF. As DNA, the CDR3 is TGTGCCAGCACCCTGAACACCGGGGAGCTGTTTTTT.

The CDR3 nucleotides read TGTGCCAGTAGTATTTCGGGAGTTCGCAATGAGCAGTTCTTC. It is translated as CASSISGVRNEQFF. This chain uses TRBV19 with TRBJ2-1; maybe TRBD2 (6 bases). The CDR3 runs 14 residues. Trimming left V 3 bases short and J 6 bases short, with 12 bases between. Germline V CDR1 and CDR2: LNHDA, SQIVND (reference sequence).

The rearrangement links TRBV27 to TRBJ2-7; TRBD2 aligns across 12 bases. J lost 4 bases, V lost 1 base, and 11 bases had no gene match. CDR1 is MNHEY and CDR2 is SMNVEV in the germline V gene (reference sequence). The CDR3 extends over 18 amino acids. The CDR3 DNA sequence: TGTGCCAGCAGTTTATTTGCCCCGAGACTAGCGGGAGTGTACGAGCAGTACTTC. It yields the protein CASSLFAPRLAGVYEQYF.

V is TRBV6-6 and J is TRBJ2-7; possibly TRBD2 for D (6 bases). This CDR3 has 14 residues. CDR1 and CDR2 (germline): MNHNY, SVGAGI (reference sequence). The germline V and J ends were trimmed by 10 bases and 0 bases, with 16 bases remaining between them. The CDR3 spells CATSFTGSSYEQYF. CDR3 nucleotides: TGTGCCACCAGCTTTACCGGGAGCTCCTACGAGCAGTACTTC.

The chain combines TRBV7-8 with TRBJ1-5; tentatively, D is TRBD1 (6 bases). The CDR3 runs to 15 residues. The germline V gene encodes CDR1 SGHVS and CDR2 FQNEAQ. V was clipped by 3 bases and J by 3 bases, with 12 bases between them. The CDR3: CASSFIRGHNQPQHF. The CDR3 DNA sequence: TGTGCCAGCAGCTTTATACGGGGACACAATCAGCCCCAGCATTTT.

V usage is TRBV28 and J usage is TRBJ2-7, with D possibly matching TRBD2 (6 bases). From germline, CDR1 is MDHEN and CDR2 SYDVKM. The V and J ends lost 4 bases and 2 bases respectively, with 9 bases between them. The CDR3 has 13 amino acids. The DNA for the CDR3 is TGTGCCAGCAGTTCCGCGGGACCCTACGAGCAGTACTTC. Protein product: CASSSAGPYEQYF. Full variable domain (missing parts from reference TRBV28 and TRBJ2-7): DVKVTQSSRYLVKRTGEKVFLECVQDMDHENMFWYRQDPGLGLRLIYFSYDVKMKEKGDIPEGYSVSREKKERFSLILESASTNQTSMYLCASSSAGPYEQYFGPGTRLTVT.

The rearrangement joins TRBV27 to TRBJ2-7; TRBD1 is a possible D gene (6 bases). V was pared by 5 bases and J by 6 bases, with 11 bases between. This CDR3 has 12 amino acids. Germline CDR1 and CDR2: MNHEY and SMNVEV (reference sequence). The CDR3 region is CASSLQGTEQYF. The CDR3 coding sequence is TGTGCCAGCAGTCTCCAGGGGACCGAGCAGTACTTC.

The chain employs TRBV4-3 and TRBJ1-2, with 12 positions matching TRBD1. Germline CDR1 LGHNA, CDR2 YSLEER. With V trimmed by 0 bases and J by 7 bases, 3 bases remained unmatched. CDR3 size: 15 residues. CDR3 coding DNA: TGCGCCAGCAGCCAAGATGGGGACAGGGGGCTTGGCTACACCTTC. It specifies CASSQDGDRGLGYTF.

The V and J genes are TRBV7-9 and TRBJ2-3; a weak D match, TRBD2 (6 bases). V gave up 1 base and J gave up 6 bases, with 14 bases separating them. Germline CDR1 SEHNR, CDR2 FQNEAQ (reference sequence). The CDR3 totals 15 residues. The CDR3 is CASSLGTGSGDTQYF. In DNA, the CDR3 is TGTGCCAGCAGCTTAGGGACCGGGAGCGGGGATACGCAGTATTTT.

This sequence joins TRBV9 and TRBJ2-7, with 7 bases fitting TRBD1. V dropped 3 bases and J dropped 7; count of bases not matched to a gene: 4. Germline lookup yields CDR1 SGDLS and CDR2 YYNGEE. This CDR3 region has 12 residues. Written as DNA, the CDR3 is TGTGCCAGCAGCGCAACAGGGGCTGAGCAGTACTTC. Its translation is CASSATGAEQYF.

The V gene is TRBV5-8, the J gene TRBJ2-1, with 8 bases identical to TRBD1. Germline assignment: CDR1 SGHTS and CDR2 YDEGEE. V dropped 0 bases and J dropped 8; count of bases not matched to a gene: 7. This CDR3 region has 15 residues. The CDR3 protein is CASSLGTGLFHEQFF. CDR3 DNA: TGTGCCAGCAGCTTGGGGACAGGGTTATTTCATGAGCAGTTCTTC.

Concerning this clone itself: Other DNA sequences from this sample encode an identical CDR3 as well. The J gene is TRBJ1-5, the V gene TRBV27; no clear D. This CDR3 spans 12 amino acids. Germline values: CDR1 MNHEY, CDR2 SMNVEV (reference sequence). V lost 3 bases and J lost 3, with 3 bases in between. CDR3 region: CASSFLNQPQHF. The CDR3 DNA is TGTGCCAGCAGTTTTCTCAATCAGCCCCAGCATTTT.

The V and J genes are TRBV7-9 and TRBJ2-3; 10 nucleotides align to TRBD1. Germline loops: CDR1 SEHNR, CDR2 FQNEAQ (reference sequence). With V trimmed by 2 bases and J by 4 bases, 6 bases remained unmatched. The CDR3 spans 16 residues. CDR3 sequence: CASSLIRTGGSDTQYF. The CDR3 DNA reads TGTGCCAGCAGCTTAATCCGGACAGGGGGTTCAGATACGCAGTATTTT.

V is TRBV7-3 and J is TRBJ2-7; 9 bases are shared with TRBD2. The CDR3 consists of 15 residues. V dropped 3 bases and J dropped 3; count of bases not matched to a gene: 6. The germline V gene has CDR1 SGHTA and CDR2 FQGTGA. CDR3 in amino acids: CASSFSGRGVYEQYF. Here the CDR3 DNA reads TGTGCCAGCAGCTTTAGCGGGAGAGGGGTCTACGAGCAGTACTTC.

The chain uses TRBV11-2 and TRBJ2-7; 13 bases fit TRBD2. The CDR3 is made up of 16 amino acids. CDR1 and CDR2 from the germline V gene are SGHAT and FQNNGV. V trimming: 5 bases; J trimming: 0 bases; junction bases outside the gene matches: 4. The CDR3 here is CASSVGTSGNSYEQYF. The CDR3 DNA reads TGTGCCAGCAGCGTGGGGACTAGCGGGAACTCCTACGAGCAGTACTTC. Using reference TRBV11-2 and TRBJ2-7 for the parts outside the CDR3, the full variable domain is EAGVAQSPRYKIIEKRQSVAFWCNPISGHATLYWYQQILGQGPKLLIQFQNNGVVDDSQLPKDRFSAERLKGVDSTLKIQPAKLEDSAVYLCASSVGTSGNSYEQYFGPGTRLTVT.

This chain uses TRBV9 with TRBJ2-7; possible D gene TRBD2, 7 bases. CDR1 is SGDLS, CDR2 YYNGEE, per germline. The CDR3 is made up of 16 amino acids. V was clipped by 3 bases and J by 2 bases, with 18 bases between them. DNA of the CDR3: TGTGCCAGCAGCGACCATCGGGGGGCCCCCACCTACGAGCAGTACTTC. It encodes CASSDHRGAPTYEQYF.

This sequence joins TRBV2 and TRBJ1-4, with D maybe TRBD1 (6 bases). CDR1 is SNHLY and CDR2 is FYNNEI in the germline V gene. This CDR3 has 14 amino acids. Trimming cost V 3 bases and J 11 bases, with 16 bases left between them. CDR3 bases: TGTGCCAGCAGTGACCAGGGGATAAAGTGGAAACTGTTTTTT. It translates to CASSDQGIKWKLFF. Full variable domain (missing parts from reference TRBV2 and TRBJ1-4): EPEVTQTPSHQVTQMGQEVILRCVPISNHLYFYWYRQILGQKVEFLVSFYNNEISEKSEIFDDQFSVERPDGSNFTLKIRSTKLEDSAMYFCASSDQGIKWKLFFGSGTQLSVL.